A single sample gave rise to the 2 T cell receptor beta chains below, sequenced in a study of response to subunit inactivated influenza vaccine. TCRdb reanalysed the RT-PCR reads using MiXCR and keeps one entry per CDR3 protein. In the table there are about 480,000 distinct CDR3 sequences, approximately 24% of which are singletons. Sequencing was performed on CD4+ T cells sorted from PBMCs, taken 5 days after vaccination. All receptors come from a man between 50 and 59 years old who received an inactivated influenza vaccine.

The chain has TRBV5-1 and TRBJ1-5; 9 positions match TRBD1. V was pared by 10 bases and J by 5 bases, with 7 bases of the junction left unmatched. Germline CDR1 is SGHRS and CDR2 is YFSETQ. The CDR3 consists of 13 residues. The CDR3 coding sequence is TGCGCCCCTGAAGGGGACAGGGATCAGCCCCAGCATTTT. As protein: CAPEGDRDQPQHF. Using reference TRBV5-1 and TRBJ1-5 for the parts outside the CDR3, the full variable domain is KAGVTQTPRYLIKTRGQQVTLSCSPISGHRSVSWYQQTPGQGLQFLFEYFSETQRNKGNFPGRFSGRQFSNSRSEMNVSTLELGDSALYLCAPEGDRDQPQHFGDGTRLSIL.

The V call is TRBV7-9, the J call TRBJ2-7; 7 nucleotides line up with TRBD2. V dropped 5 bases and J dropped 5; count of bases not matched to a gene: 9. Per germline, CDR1 SEHNR and CDR2 FQNEAQ (reference sequence). The CDR3 covers 14 residues. In DNA form, the CDR3 reads TGTGCCAGCAGCCAAAACCTGGGGGGGAACGAGCAGTACTTC. It is translated as CASSQNLGGNEQYF. Supplemented by reference TRBV7-9 and TRBJ2-7, the full variable domain reads DTGVSQNPRHKITKRGQNVTFRCDPISEHNRLYWYRQTLGQGPEFLTYFQNEAQLEKSRLLSDRFSAERPKGSFSTLEIQRTEQGDSAMYLCASSQNLGGNEQYFGPGTRLTVT.